The 17 T cell receptor beta chains reported below all come from one sample, sequenced in a study of response to subunit inactivated influenza vaccine. Each CDR3 protein is one row after TCRdb ran MiXCR on the RT-PCR reads. Here the sample spans about 500,000 distinct CDR3 sequences, about 17% being singletons. Sequenced material: CD4+ T cells sorted from PBMCs, taken roughly 24 months after vaccination. These receptors were collected from a man in his fifties or sixties who received an inactivated influenza vaccine.

This clonotype was seen many times. The rearrangement links TRBV7-2 to TRBJ1-2; D call uncertain. Germline V gene data show CDR1 as SGHTA and CDR2 as FQGNSA. The germline V and J ends were trimmed by 4 bases and 4 bases, with 4 bases remaining between them. The CDR3 extends over 11 amino acids. CDR3 residues: CASSSGYGYTF. The CDR3 DNA reads TGTGCCAGCAGCTCCGGCTATGGCTACACCTTC.

The V call is TRBV6-2 or TRBV6-3, the J call TRBJ1-1; D gene ambiguous. Trimming pared 5 bases from V and 0 bases from J, leaving 7 bases between. From germline, CDR1 is MNHEY and CDR2 SVGEGT. The CDR3 length is 13 residues. DNA for the CDR3: TGTGCCAGCAGTCCAACACTGAACACTGAAGCTTTCTTT. Protein product: CASSPTLNTEAFF.

This clonotype was detected a few times. V gene TRBV11-3 combines with J gene TRBJ2-1, with 8 bases aligning to TRBD2. This CDR3 contains 15 residues. With V trimmed by 0 bases and J by 6 bases, 4 bases remained unmatched. CDR1 and CDR2 from the germline V gene are SGHNT and YENEEA. CDR3 bases: TGTGCCAGCAGCTTAGACGGGACTAGATTCAATGAGCAGTTCTTC. This encodes CASSLDGTRFNEQFF. Full variable domain (rest looked up from reference TRBV11-3 and TRBJ2-1): EAGVVQSPRYKIIEKKQPVAFWCNPISGHNTLYWYLQNLGQGPELLIRYENEEAVDDSQLPKDRFSAERLKGVDSTLKIQPAELGDSAVYLCASSLDGTRFNEQFFGPGTRLTVL.

This clonotype appeared many times. This chain uses TRBV4-2 with TRBJ1-2, with D perhaps matching TRBD1 (5 bases). CDR1 is LGHNA, CDR2 YNFKEQ, per germline. The CDR3 loop spans 16 amino acids. Trimming pared 0 bases from V and 4 bases from J, leaving 15 bases between. The CDR3 nucleotides are TGTGCCAGCAGCCAAGATACCGGTCCGGGGACCTATGGCTACACCTTC. Residues: CASSQDTGPGTYGYTF.

This clonotype was seen a handful of times. The CDR3 coding sequence is TGTGCCAGCGTCCCCTACAATGAGCAGTTCTTC. Protein product: CASVPYNEQFF. This chain connects TRBV11-2 to TRBJ2-1; D not resolved. The germline V gene encodes CDR1 SGHAT and CDR2 FQNNGV. The length of the CDR3 is 11 residues. Trimming removed 8 bases at V and 2 bases at J, with 4 bases between.

This clonotype was seen more than once but under ten times. The rearrangement uses TRBV5-1 and TRBJ1-5, with D unclear. Trimming cost V 2 bases and J 4 bases, with 7 bases left between them. Germline assignment: CDR1 SGHRS and CDR2 YFSETQ. The CDR3 consists of 13 residues. CDR3: CASSFDGNQPQHF. As DNA, the CDR3 is TGCGCCAGCAGCTTTGACGGGAATCAGCCCCAGCATTTT.

This clonotype has only a few counts. This chain joins TRBV11-2 and TRBJ2-1; 14 bases agree with TRBD2. CDR1 SGHAT and CDR2 FQNNGV come from the germline V gene. Trimming cost V 3 bases and J 4 bases; bases outside gene matches: 11. The CDR3 extends over 19 amino acids. The CDR3 sequence: CASSFTTGRTSGRYNEQFF. CDR3 nucleotides: TGTGCCAGCAGCTTTACGACGGGGAGGACTAGCGGGAGGTACAATGAGCAGTTCTTC.

The chain uses TRBV5-1 and TRBJ2-7; 8 bases agree with TRBD2. The length of the CDR3 is 14 residues. The germline CDR1 and CDR2 sequences are SGHRS and YFSETQ. Trimming removed 2 bases from V and 6 bases from J; junction bases left unmatched: 7. CDR3 amino acids: CASSLDPGRVEQYF. CDR3 DNA sequence: TGCGCCAGCAGCTTAGATCCCGGGAGGGTCGAGCAGTACTTC.

This sequence joins TRBV12-3 or TRBV12-4 and TRBJ2-7, with TRBD2 as a possible D gene (6 bases). CDR3 size: 14 residues. V lost 5 bases and J 4 bases, leaving 15 bases between the germline ends. CDR3 in DNA: TGTGCCAGCAGTCCCGGGAGACGGGGTTACGAGCAGTACTTC. Protein: CASSPGRRGYEQYF.

This clonotype has only a few counts. The V and J genes are TRBV7-2 and TRBJ2-1, with 8 bases identical to TRBD2. This CDR3 contains 15 residues. Germline CDR1 and CDR2: SGHTA and FQGNSA. The V and J ends lost 6 bases and 1 base, in that order; junction bases with no gene match: 5. Here the CDR3 reads CASRVAGTSYNEQFF. The CDR3, as DNA: TGTGCCAGCAGGGTAGCGGGGACGTCCTACAATGAGCAGTTCTTC.

V is TRBV6-2 or TRBV6-3 and J is TRBJ2-3, with 11 bases fitting TRBD2. CDR1 MNHEY and CDR2 SVGEGT come from the germline V gene. The ends lost 9 bases at V and 4 bases at J; junction bases unmatched: 3. This CDR3 region has 13 residues. DNA for the CDR3: TGTGCCAGTGGGACTAGCGGACCAGATACGCAGTATTTT. This encodes CASGTSGPDTQYF.

There are a few counts of this clonotype. The chain recombines TRBV15 with TRBJ2-4; TRBD1 or TRBD2 may be the D gene (5 bases each). CDR1 and CDR2 from the germline V gene are LNHNV and YYDKDF (reference sequence). Trimming pared 0 bases from V and 4 bases from J, leaving 13 bases between. The CDR3 is 16 amino acids. This CDR3 reads CATSRDSQGGKNIQYF. Here the CDR3 DNA reads TGTGCCACCAGCAGAGATAGCCAGGGCGGGAAAAACATTCAGTACTTC.

This clonotype was seen a few times. The chain has TRBV12-3 or TRBV12-4 and TRBJ2-3; D uncertain. The CDR3 sequence is 11 residues long. V lost 6 bases and J lost 5, with 6 bases in between. CDR3 residues: CASSKIDTQYF. The CDR3 DNA reads TGTGCCAGCAGCAAGATAGATACGCAGTATTTT.

Many counts were recorded for this clonotype. The chain employs TRBV18 and TRBJ2-2, with D unresolved. Trimming shortened V by 3 bases and J by 2 bases, and 4 bases separated the two germline ends. This CDR3 spans 13 amino acids. Germline lookup yields CDR1 KGHSH and CDR2 LQKENI. CDR3 nucleotide sequence: TGTGCCAGCTCACCCGACAACACCGGGGAGCTGTTTTTT. Translating gives CASSPDNTGELFF.

As regards this clonotype: An end of the junction does not agree with germline; a read error may underlie this. The chain uses TRBV19 and TRBJ2-1; 10 bases line up with TRBD2. CDR1 LNHDA and CDR2 SQIVND come from the germline V gene (reference sequence). The CDR3 has 16 amino acids. CDR3 residues: CASSIWASGRGNEQFF. In DNA form, the CDR3 reads TGTGCTAGTAGTATATGGGCTAGCGGGAGAGGTAATGAGCAGTTCTTC.

The chain combines TRBV20-1 with TRBJ1-5, with a tentative D call TRBD1 (6 bases). The CDR3 runs to 15 residues. CDR1 and CDR2 from the germline V gene are DFQATT and SNEGSKA (reference sequence). Trimming left V 5 bases short and J 2 bases short, with 16 bases between. CDR3 sequence reads: CSAAHQGRGNQPQHF. CDR3 DNA: TGCAGTGCTGCCCACCAGGGGAGGGGCAATCAGCCCCAGCATTTT.

This chain joins TRBV6-5 and TRBJ2-1, with D tentatively TRBD2 (6 bases). The V and J ends lost 2 bases and 6 bases respectively, with 14 bases between them. The CDR3 extends over 15 amino acids. Germline lookup yields CDR1 MNHEY and CDR2 SVGAGI. As DNA, the CDR3 is TGTGCCAGCAGTTACCAAATGGGGGGTCGCAATGAGCAGTTCTTC. Translated: CASSYQMGGRNEQFF.